This entry features one TCR beta chain sequence. Its target antigen remains unknown. The record has no base qualities; no much larger clone is one base away. The data are from a study of OX40 agonist ivuxolimab in advanced cancers. Background on the whole study: Ivuxolimab was a fully human IgG2 agonistic monoclonal antibody targeting the costimulatory receptor OX40 (CD134). Prior anti-PD-1, anti-PD-L1 or anti-CTLA-4 therapy was permitted, and approximately 40% of dose-escalation patients had received checkpoint inhibitors. Intravenous ivuxolimab was administered to patients every 2 weeks at six dose levels: 0.01, 0.1, 0.3, 1.5, 3 and 10 mg/kg. The paper describes the monotherapy dose-escalation part (N ≈ 51 patients) of the phase I trial of ivuxolimab. Partial responses occurred in three dose-escalation patients: two with cutaneous melanoma and one with hepatocellular carcinoma. Peripheral TCRbeta sequencing aimed to test whether ivuxolimab altered TCR sequence diversity and caused clonal T-cell expansion. Of the approximately 53 patients in dose escalation, about 20 had hepatocellular carcinoma, some 15 had melanoma, 9 had renal cell carcinoma and 9 had head and neck cancer. In the dose-escalation cohort, 82.7% of patients were male, and the mean age was roughly 60 years, with a range of roughly 23 to 85. Findings and caveats that apply to the study as a whole: Low levels of normalized T-cell clonal expansion were also seen in some patients who did not respond. On average, CD8+ T cells showed more expanded clones than CD4+ T cells after ivuxolimab. Which antigens the clonally expanded peripheral T cells were specific for was not determined. At doses of 0.1 to 3.0 mg/kg, clonal expansion of both CD4+ and CD8+ T cells in blood was seen between baseline and week 6. In the 0.1-3.0 mg/kg groups, partial responders were among the patients with the lowest normalized peripheral clonal expansion, particularly in CD8+ T cells.

To sequence the TCRbeta CDR3 region, genomic DNA was isolated from the sorted cells. The immunoSEQ Assay was used to sequence the TCRbeta CDR3 regions. In TCRdb, the immuneACCESS table is reduced to in-frame sequences with V and J assigned. These tables do not hold every clone; where another copy was compared, an unresolved V gene accounts for under half, and the others remain unexplained. The sample contains tens of thousands of clones, around 94% of them found a single time. 9.5% to 12% of the sample rests with the top ten. Patients with a history of autoimmune disease or receiving systemic immunosuppression were excluded from the trial. Peripheral blood for TCR sequencing was drawn from every dose cohort at baseline, at cycle 4 day 1 and at cycle 7 day 1. Samples came from an open-label, multicenter, first-in-human phase I dose-escalation trial of ivuxolimab. Adults with locally advanced or metastatic melanoma, renal cell carcinoma, hepatocellular carcinoma or head and neck squamous cell carcinoma were enrolled in the trial. Before TCR sequencing, CD4+ T cells and CD8+ T cells were sorted from peripheral blood as separate populations.

V trim: 1 base; J trim: 3 bases; unmatched bases: 7. The germline V gene (reference sequence) sets CDR1 to LNHNV and CDR2 to YYDKDF. Its CDR3 holds 16 amino acids, cysteine through phenylalanine. Only the CDR3 DNA stays, 48 bases, in frame from base 1. Here the chain combines TRBV15 and TRBJ2-7; the central 9 bases match TRBD2. This sequence originates from an adult with an advanced solid tumor such as melanoma, head and neck, liver or kidney cancer. Here the sequenced sample was CD4+ or CD8+ T cells sorted from blood, taken in a trial of the OX40 agonist ivuxolimab. The CDR3 in this case is CATSRGGLAGFYEQYF. The sequenced DNA: TGTGCCACCAGCAGAGGAGGGCTAGCGGGATTCTACGAGCAGTACTTC.